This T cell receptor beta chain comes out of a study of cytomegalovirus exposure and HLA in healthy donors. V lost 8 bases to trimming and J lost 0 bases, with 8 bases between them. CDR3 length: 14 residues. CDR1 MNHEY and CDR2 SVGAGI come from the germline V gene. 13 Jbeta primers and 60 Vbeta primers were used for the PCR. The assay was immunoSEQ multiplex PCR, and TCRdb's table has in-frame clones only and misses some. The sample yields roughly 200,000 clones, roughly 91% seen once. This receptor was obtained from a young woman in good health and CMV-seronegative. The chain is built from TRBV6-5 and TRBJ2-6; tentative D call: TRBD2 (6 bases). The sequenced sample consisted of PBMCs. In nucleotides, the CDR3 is TGTGCCAGCTGGAGGGGCTCTGGGGCCAACGTCCTGACTTTC. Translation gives CASWRGSGANVLTF.